This is a list of T cell receptor beta chains from one sample in a study of blood T cells in healthy people across ages. TCRdb re-analysed the 5' RACE reads in MiXCR, keeping a single row per CDR3 protein. Of over 950,000 distinct CDR3 sequences listed, 45% to 60% are singletons. The sequenced sample consisted of blood. These receptors were collected from a woman aged 60-70 years in good health. Each CDR3 is given with its conserved first and last residue. The order of the fields is J gene, clone size, D gene, V gene, CDR3 DNA, CDR3 protein. The D gene is left open where the match is weak. Clone size appears in some rows only: once, few, many, or a class for an expanded clone.

TRBJ2-7 NA NA TRBV29-1 TGCAGCGTTGTTGGGTGTATGGACTCCTACGAGCAGTACTTC CSVVGCMDSYEQYF
TRBJ2-1 NA NA TRBV7-2 TGTGCCAGCAGTCCAGGGTTTAGTGAGCAGTTCTTC CASSPGFSEQFF
TRBJ2-1 few TRBD2 TRBV20-1 TGCAGTGCCATACTAGCGCTCTACAATGAGCAGTTCTTC CSAILALYNEQFF
TRBJ1-1 few NA TRBV2 TGTGCCAGCAGACAGACAGGACCAAAGGGAGGCACTGAAGCTTTCTTT CASRQTGPKGGTEAFF
TRBJ1-4 NA NA TRBV27 TGTGCCAGCAGTTTCAGGACAACTAATGAAAAACTGTTTTTT CASSFRTTNEKLFF
TRBJ2-3 NA NA TRBV29-1 TGCAGTCAAAGCAGCGGGTATAGCACAGATACGCAGTATTTT CSQSSGYSTDTQYF
TRBJ2-3 few NA TRBV20-1 TGCAGTGCTAGAGTGGGAACCGCAGGCACAGATACGCAGTATTTT CSARVGTAGTDTQYF
TRBJ1-2 once NA TRBV4-1 TGCGCCAGCAGCCAAGATTGGGACACAAACTATGGCTACACCTTC CASSQDWDTNYGYTF
TRBJ2-7 NA TRBD2 TRBV7-2 TGTGCCAGCAGCTTAGTCTCCAGCGGGAGTACTCTCTACGAGCAGTACTTC CASSLVSSGSTLYEQYF
TRBJ2-5 NA TRBD2 TRBV7-2 TGTGCCAGCGACGGACTAGCGGGAGGGGGAGAGACCCAGTACTTC CASDGLAGGGETQYF
TRBJ2-1 NA NA TRBV6-5 TGTGCCAGCAGTTTCGGCCGGGATGGATACAATGAGCAGTTCTTC CASSFGRDGYNEQFF
TRBJ2-1 NA TRBD2 TRBV7-2 TGTGCCAGCAGCTTAGGGGGAACGGGAGGGCCTAATGAGCAGTTCTTC CASSLGGTGGPNEQFF
TRBJ2-7 few TRBD2 TRBV7-2 TGTGCCAGCAGCCCAGAACTAGCGGGACACTCCTACGAGCAGTACTTC CASSPELAGHSYEQYF
TRBJ2-3 NA NA TRBV6-1 TGTGCCAGCAGTGTTTGGGGTAGAGACCCAGATACGCAGTATTTT CASSVWGRDPDTQYF
TRBJ2-1 NA TRBD2 TRBV28 TGTGCCAGCAGTATGACGGGACTAGCGGGGGACAATGAGCAGTTCTTC CASSMTGLAGDNEQFF
TRBJ2-1 NA TRBD2 TRBV10-3 TGTGCCGTAAAATTAGCGGGAGGCTCCTACAATGAGCAGTTCTTC CAVKLAGGSYNEQFF
TRBJ2-1 few NA TRBV20-1 TGCAGTGCTAGAGGGGACTTAGGGTACAATGAGCAGTTCTTC CSARGDLGYNEQFF
TRBJ2-1 NA NA TRBV18 TGTGCCAGCTCACCACCATCGTTCGGGTATGAGCAGTTCTTC CASSPPSFGYEQFF
TRBJ2-2 few TRBD2 TRBV29-1 TGCAGCGTGAAGAAGCGGGAGAACACCGGGGAGCTGTTTTTT CSVKKRENTGELFF
TRBJ1-2 few NA TRBV5-1 TGCGCCAGCAGCAAACCTGAGGCCGTTTATGGCTACACCTTC CASSKPEAVYGYTF
TRBJ2-7 NA NA TRBV27 TGTGCCAGCGGGTCTAGGGCTGAGCAGTACTTC CASGSRAEQYF
TRBJ2-3 NA NA TRBV2 TGTGCCAGCAGTGAACAGGCAGCCCTTCAGTATTTT CASSEQAALQYF
TRBJ2-3 NA TRBD2 TRBV18 TGTGCCAGCTCACCACGGACTAGCGGGAGTAGCACAGATACGCAGTATTTT CASSPRTSGSSTDTQYF
TRBJ2-3 NA TRBD2 TRBV2 TGTGCCAGCAAACTAGCGGGAGCCGGGAGCACAGATACGCAGTATTTT CASKLAGAGSTDTQYF
TRBJ1-1 NA NA TRBV20-1 TGCAGTGCTAGAACCCAGGGGCGGTACACTGAAGCTTTCTTT CSARTQGRYTEAFF
TRBJ2-3 few NA TRBV2 TGTGCCAGCAGTGATTACAACCAATGGACAGATACGCAGTATTTT CASSDYNQWTDTQYF
TRBJ2-7 NA TRBD1 TRBV10-3 TGTGCCACCCGAGGGTGGACAGGTTCATACGAGCAGTACTTC CATRGWTGSYEQYF
TRBJ1-2 NA NA TRBV24-1 TGTGCCACCAGCCTGCTCAGGGCTAACTATGGCTACACCTTC CATSLLRANYGYTF
TRBJ1-2 once NA TRBV29-1 TGCAGCGTTGAAGTAGTCAGCAATAACTATGGCTACACCTTC CSVEVVSNNYGYTF
TRBJ2-1 NA NA TRBV4-1 TGCGCCAGCAGCCTCGACAGGACTTCCTACAATGAGCAGTTCTTC CASSLDRTSYNEQFF
TRBJ2-1 NA NA TRBV21-1 TGTGCCAGCAGCAGCAGTCCGGGACCCTTAAACAATGAGCAGTTCTTC CASSSSPGPLNNEQFF
TRBJ2-3 few NA TRBV3-1 TGTGCCAGCAACCGTGGGGGGACGCCAGATACGCAGTATTTT CASNRGGTPDTQYF